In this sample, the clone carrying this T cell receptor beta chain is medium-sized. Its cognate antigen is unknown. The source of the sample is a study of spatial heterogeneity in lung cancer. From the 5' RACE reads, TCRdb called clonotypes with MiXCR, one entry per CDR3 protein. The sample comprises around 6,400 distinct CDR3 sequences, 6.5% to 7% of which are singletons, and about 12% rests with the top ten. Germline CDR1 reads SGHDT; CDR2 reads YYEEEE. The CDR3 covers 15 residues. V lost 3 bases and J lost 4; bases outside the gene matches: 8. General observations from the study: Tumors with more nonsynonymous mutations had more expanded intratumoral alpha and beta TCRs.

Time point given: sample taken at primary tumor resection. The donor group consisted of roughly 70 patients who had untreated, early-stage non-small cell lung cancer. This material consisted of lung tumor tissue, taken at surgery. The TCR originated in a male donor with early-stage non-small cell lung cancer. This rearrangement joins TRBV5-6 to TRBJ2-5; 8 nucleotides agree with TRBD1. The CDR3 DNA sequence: TGTGCCAGCAGCTCCCCAGGGGGCTTTGGAGAGACCCAGTACTTC. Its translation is CASSSPGGFGETQYF.